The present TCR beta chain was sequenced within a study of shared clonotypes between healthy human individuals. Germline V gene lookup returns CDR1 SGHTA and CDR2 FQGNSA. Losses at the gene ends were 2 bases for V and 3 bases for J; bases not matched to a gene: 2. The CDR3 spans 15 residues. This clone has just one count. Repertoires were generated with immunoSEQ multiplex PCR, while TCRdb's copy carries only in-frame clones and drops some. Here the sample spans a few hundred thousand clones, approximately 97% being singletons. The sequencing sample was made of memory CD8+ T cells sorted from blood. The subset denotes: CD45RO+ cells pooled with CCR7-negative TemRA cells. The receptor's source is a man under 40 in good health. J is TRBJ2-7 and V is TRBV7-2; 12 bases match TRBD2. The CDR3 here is CASSLRLAGDYEQYF. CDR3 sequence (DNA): TGTGCCAGCAGCTTACGACTAGCGGGAGACTACGAGCAGTACTTC.